This paragraph reports one T cell receptor (beta chain). Its target is unknown. This PCR relied on a set of 60 Vbeta primers and 13 Jbeta primers. Measured with immunoSEQ multiplex PCR; TCRdb has only the in-frame clones, and not every one. This table holds 150,000 or so clones, less than 90% found once. The entry originates in a study of cytomegalovirus exposure and HLA in healthy donors. Whole-study results and caveats: Within an earlier analysis, most TCR beta V segments proved productive either about 87% or about 30% of the time.

The source of this sequence is a man in his late teens or twenties in good health and CMV-seronegative. Sequenced input: PBMCs.

Here the CDR3 reads CASSTPSGQAYEQYF. The CDR3 DNA sequence: TGTGCCAGCAGTACTCCCTCGGGACAAGCCTACGAGCAGTACTTC. The V and J genes are TRBV28 and TRBJ2-7; D is possibly TRBD1 (6 bases). With 5 bases removed from V and 2 bases from J, the gap between germline ends came to 16 bases. This CDR3 region has 15 residues. Germline V gene lookup returns CDR1 MDHEN and CDR2 SYDVKM. The complete variable domain, with remaining parts taken from reference TRBV28 and TRBJ2-7, reads DVKVTQSSRYLVKRTGEKVFLECVQDMDHENMFWYRQDPGLGLRLIYFSYDVKMKEKGDIPEGYSVSREKKERFSLILESASTNQTSMYLCASSTPSGQAYEQYFGPGTRLTVT.